This T cell receptor (beta chain) was sequenced during a study of T-cell reconstitution after alpha-beta-depleted transplantation in children. Study-wide results and caveats: Recipient T cells and thymic progenitors that survived gave rise to the high TCRbeta diversity observed at day 60 in some patients.

Unique molecular identifiers were used in preparing the TCRbeta library. MiXCR, run by TCRdb on the PCR reads, gives a single entry per CDR3 protein. Among fewer than 550,000 distinct CDR3 sequences listed, roughly 10% were seen once. Germline CDR1 reads MNHNS; CDR2 reads SASEGT. The V end was cut by 6 bases, the J end by 0 bases, with 9 bases between. This CDR3 has 14 amino acids. This clonotype was detected only a few times. The antigen remains undetermined. The clonotype was recovered from a child under 10 years old with inherited bone marrow failure, due to receive a stem cell transplant. This sequence joins TRBV6-1 and TRBJ1-5, with a possible D match to TRBD1 (6 bases). The material was PBMCs, obtained before TCRalphabeta/CD19-depleted stem cell transplant. The CDR3 protein is CASSGTLSNQPQHF. The CDR3 DNA sequence: TGTGCCAGCAGCGGGACACTTAGCAATCAGCCCCAGCATTTT.